Detailed here is one T cell receptor (beta chain). This receptor's antigen is unknown. Nothing much larger sits one base from this clone, and base qualities are not available. This sample is drawn from a study of vaccination effects on CD4 cells after COVID-19 (dated by TCRdb to the early 2020s). For context, the study as a whole: Each participant got two doses of an mRNA SARS-CoV-2 vaccine, either BNT162b2 or mRNA-1273. The study compared SARS-CoV-2 spike-specific CD4+ TCR repertoires before and after mRNA vaccination in COVID-19 convalescent patients and infection-naive vaccine recipients. A total of 10 COVID-19 convalescent patients and a few SARS-CoV-2-naive healthy vaccine recipients were included in the full study. In the study, cultures from other donors were sequenced using the Oncomine TCR Beta short-read assay on an Illumina iSeq 100. The paper as a whole reports these results and caveats: Clones induced by infection and clones induced by vaccination both contracted markedly at late timepoints after vaccination, which fits with T cell responses waning over time. Only a small number of convalescent patients were included, and no early post-infection timepoints were available, which limited the study. In healthy vaccine recipients, vaccine-induced clones were almost all SARS-CoV-2 mono-reactive, with only 1 of 255 being cross-reactive with common cold coronaviruses.

Based on the germline V gene, the CDR1 and CDR2 sequences are SGHNT and YENEEA. The CDR3 has 14 amino acids, counting the end cysteine and phenylalanine. Only the CDR3 DNA is retained, 42 bases long and in frame from the first base. The V end loses 4 bases and the J end loses 0 bases, and a stretch of 10 bases separates them. The library came from the immunoSEQ multiplex PCR assay. DNA from the cultured and isolated CD4+ T cells underwent TCR beta CDR3 sequencing. The published analysis was carried out like this. Non-productive TCR sequences were discarded, and reads were trimmed to the CDR3 region, with only CDR3s of 7 or more amino acids retained. The MANAFEST web app was used to pick out antigen-specific clonotypes by comparing their expansion in peptide wells with that in reference cultures. For clones to be considered positive, expansion at FDR<0.05 versus reference and all other wells, an odds ratio above 5, and a frequency above 0.1% in two replicate wells were required. Clonotypes significantly expanded in SARS-CoV-2 spike wells and in at least one common cold coronavirus spike condition were defined as cross-reactive. Using the stringdist R package, CDR3 similarity was measured by Levenshtein distance, and unrooted trees were constructed with ape in R 3.6.1. The immuneACCESS repertoire file appears here via TCRdb, limited to in-frame rearrangements. These files lack a portion of the clones; in checked studies, under half of the deficit traces to unresolved V genes, and the cause of the others is not known. The V and J calls and clone size were taken over from that table, and D and trimming were inferred from the DNA. Across this sample there are tens of thousands of clones, with 70% to 75% seen only once. The ten top clones hold approximately 5% of the sample.

To identify antigen-specific CD4+ T cell clonotypes by their expansion, the ViraFEST assay first stimulated PBMC with viral peptide pools and then applied TCR sequencing. After less than 13 days of culture, CD4+ T cells were isolated with the EasySep CD4+ T cell isolation kit. None of the healthy vaccine recipients had a prior SARS-CoV-2 infection, which was confirmed by nucleocapsid antibody tests that came back negative both before and after vaccination. Some 1.9 million PBMC per well were cultured with approximately 10 ug/ml peptides in IMDM containing roughly 5% human AB serum, approximately 10 IU/ml IL-2 and gentamicin. On days 3 and 7, half of the culture medium was replaced with fresh IL-2-containing medium. Each peptide stimulation condition was cultured in triplicate wells unless otherwise noted. PBMC were separated from whole blood using Ficoll-Paque Plus gradient centrifugation and were then either cryopreserved at -140C or used fresh. Overlapping peptide pools spanned the spike proteins of SARS-CoV-2 and the common cold coronaviruses HCoV-NL63, HCoV-OC43 and HCoV-229E. Genomic DNA was extracted from cultured CD4+ T cells with the QIAamp micro DNA kit.

This chain joins TRBV11-3 to TRBJ2-7, with a tentative D gene TRBD2 over 5 matching bases. This receptor was obtained from a human donor who received a COVID-19 vaccine. The input for sequencing was CD4+ T cells from PBMCs cultured with SARS-CoV-2 spike peptides, taken before COVID-19 vaccination. The cell subset or site label of this sample denotes: SARS-CoV-2 spike overlapping peptide pool stimulation. The CDR3 protein sequence reads: CASSSGGSSYEQYF. In nucleotide form, the sequence is TGTGCCAGCAGCTCCGGAGGTAGCTCCTACGAGCAGTACTTC.